One sample yielded the 29 T cell receptor beta chains listed below, sequenced in a study of cytomegalovirus exposure and HLA in healthy donors. Primers included in the PCR were 60 Vbeta and 13 Jbeta primers. TCRdb's table, derived via immunoSEQ multiplex PCR, lists solely in-frame clones and lacks some. The sample has about 100,000 clones, approximately 72% seen once. Sequenced sample: PBMCs. The receptors originated from a male donor in good health and CMV-seropositive.

This sequence joins TRBV11-2 and TRBJ2-3; D perhaps matches TRBD1 (5 bases). Germline loops: CDR1 SGHAT, CDR2 FQNNGV. V lost 4 bases to trimming and J lost 2 bases, with 7 bases between them. The CDR3 has 13 amino acids. The CDR3 DNA reads TGTGCCAGCAGCTCAGGGTCCACAGATACGCAGTATTTT. Its translation: CASSSGSTDTQYF.

This clone was counted only a few times. V gene TRBV6-1 combines with J gene TRBJ2-2; tentative D call: TRBD2 (6 bases). V dropped 0 bases and J dropped 2 bases, with 7 bases sitting between them. The CDR3 has 15 amino acids. CDR1 and CDR2 (germline): MNHNS, SASEGT. The CDR3 reads CASSEAGLNTGELFF. Written as DNA, the CDR3 is TGTGCCAGCAGTGAAGCAGGACTAAACACCGGGGAGCTGTTTTTT.

This chain joins TRBV5-1 and TRBJ1-6, with D hard to call. Germline V gives CDR1 SGHRS, CDR2 YFSETQ. The CDR3 has 16 residues. Trimming removed 4 bases at V and 0 bases at J, with 11 bases between. CDR3 residues: CASSVGESSYNSPLHF. CDR3 DNA sequence: TGCGCCAGCAGCGTGGGCGAAAGCTCCTATAATTCACCCCTCCACTTT.

The chain links TRBV2 to TRBJ1-5, with D unclear. The CDR3 is 14 residues long. Per germline, CDR1 SNHLY and CDR2 FYNNEI. V shed 3 bases and J shed 0 bases, with 6 bases lying between them. The CDR3 region has the DNA TGTGCCAGCAGTGACCCAGATAGCAATCAGCCCCAGCATTTT. It is translated as CASSDPDSNQPQHF.

J is TRBJ2-3 and V is TRBV5-6; TRBD1 aligns across 7 bases. There are 15 residues in the CDR3. With 5 bases clipped from V and 2 bases from J, the junction kept 8 bases outside the gene matches. Germline V CDR1 and CDR2: SGHDT, YYEEEE. The CDR3 DNA follows: TGTGCCAGCAGTTTCCGGGACAGTTACACAGATACGCAGTATTTT. Translation gives CASSFRDSYTDTQYF.

The chain uses TRBV15 and TRBJ1-2; D is ambiguous. Germline CDR1 reads LNHNV; CDR2 reads YYDKDF (reference sequence). Trimming shortened V by 0 bases and J by 8 bases, and 19 bases separated the two germline ends. The length of the CDR3 is 16 residues. This CDR3 is CATSRDSSPTLAGYTF. The DNA of the CDR3 is TGTGCCACCAGCAGAGACTCATCCCCGACACTGGCCGGCTACACCTTC.

The CDR3 loop is CASSLQGHTEAFF. DNA of the CDR3: TGCGCCAGCAGCTTACAGGGGCACACTGAAGCTTTCTTT. The genes are TRBV5-1 and TRBJ1-1; 7 bases align to TRBD1. CDR1 is SGHRS, CDR2 YFSETQ, per germline. This CDR3 contains 13 residues. Trimming took 2 bases from V and 3 from J; bases not matched to a gene: 1.

Details on this clone: Different DNA sequences within this sample yield the same CDR3. The CDR3 region is CAISETGGDTGELFF. The DNA of the CDR3 is TGTGCCATCAGTGAGACAGGGGGGGACACCGGGGAGCTGTTTTTT. This chain connects TRBV10-3 to TRBJ2-2; D may be TRBD1 (8 bases). The germline V gene encodes CDR1 ENHRY and CDR2 SYGVKD. The CDR3 covers 15 residues. With 2 bases removed from V and 3 bases from J, the gap between germline ends came to 10 bases.

This rearrangement joins TRBV14 to TRBJ1-1; 8 bases fit TRBD1. Per germline, CDR1 SGHDN and CDR2 FVKESK. The CDR3 has 13 residues. Germline trimming cut 7 bases from V and 4 bases from J; bases unmatched to any gene: 5. This chain's CDR3 is CASTQGAATEAFF. The CDR3 DNA follows: TGTGCCAGCACGCAGGGGGCGGCCACTGAAGCTTTCTTT.

V and J are TRBV29-1 and TRBJ1-1, with D possibly matching TRBD1 (5 bases). CDR3 length: 13 amino acids. The germline V gene has CDR1 SQVTM and CDR2 ANQGSEA. V lost 4 bases, J lost 2 bases, and 11 bases lay in between. The CDR3: CSVGSTDNTEAFF. The CDR3 DNA follows: TGCAGCGTTGGCTCGACAGATAACACTGAAGCTTTCTTT.

The rearrangement joins TRBV5-6 to TRBJ2-7, with TRBD2 identical over 8 bases. V shed 4 bases and J 2 bases; nucleotides not matched to a gene: 11. This CDR3 has 16 amino acids. From germline, CDR1 is SGHDT and CDR2 YYEEEE. The CDR3 region is CASSRRFSGVTYEQYF. CDR3 sequence (DNA): TGTGCCAGCAGCCGGAGGTTTAGCGGGGTCACCTACGAGCAGTACTTC.

The rearrangement joins TRBV4-2 to TRBJ2-7, with D maybe TRBD1 (6 bases). The germline V gene has CDR1 LGHNA and CDR2 YNFKEQ. The CDR3 covers 13 residues. Trimming removed 5 bases at V and 2 bases at J, with 10 bases between. In nucleotides, the CDR3 is TGTGCCAGCAGCTGGGACATGGCCTACGAGCAGTACTTC. Translating gives CASSWDMAYEQYF.

The rearrangement uses TRBV7-2 and TRBJ2-7; 8 bases map to TRBD1. With V trimmed by 5 bases and J by 2 bases, 5 bases remained unmatched. Germline values: CDR1 SGHTA, CDR2 FQGNSA. The CDR3 totals 14 residues. CDR3 sequence: CASSPRGPPYEQYF. CDR3 in DNA: TGTGCCAGCAGCCCCAGGGGGCCCCCCTACGAGCAGTACTTC.

The table lists this clone with a count of one. The J gene is TRBJ1-2, the V gene TRBV2, with 10 bases aligning to TRBD1. J was trimmed by 3 bases and V by 5 bases; bases with no gene match: 6. This CDR3 is 15 amino acids long. Looked up from germline, CDR1 is SNHLY and CDR2 is FYNNEI. The CDR3 DNA reads as TGTGCCAGCAGTTTGGGACAGGGGCCGTACTATGGCTACACCTTC. It specifies CASSLGQGPYYGYTF.

The chain recombines TRBV30 with TRBJ2-7; D gene ambiguous. Germline assignment: CDR1 GTSNPN and CDR2 SVGIG (reference sequence). Deletions cut 5 bases from V and 2 bases from J, with 10 bases between. The CDR3 consists of 12 residues. The CDR3 reads CAWGPAAYEQYF. As DNA, the CDR3 is TGTGCCTGGGGCCCGGCGGCCTACGAGCAGTACTTC.

This sequence joins TRBV19 and TRBJ1-1; a possible D gene is TRBD1 (5 bases). Germline assignment: CDR1 LNHDA and CDR2 SQIVND (reference sequence). Trimming took off 10 bases at V and 3 bases at J, with 12 bases between the two ends. There are 12 residues in the CDR3. This CDR3 is CATGDSYTEAFF. CDR3 coding DNA: TGTGCCACGGGGGACTCCTACACTGAAGCTTTCTTT.

The DNA for the CDR3 is TGTGCCAGTAGGGGGAGGGGGGATCAGCCCCAGCATTTT. It translates to CASRGRGDQPQHF. This rearrangement joins TRBV19 to TRBJ1-5, with a weak D call TRBD1 (6 bases). The CDR3 is made up of 13 amino acids. The germline V gene encodes CDR1 LNHDA and CDR2 SQIVND (reference sequence). Trimming cost V 6 bases and J 5 bases, with 11 bases left between them. Full variable domain (outside the CDR3, taken from reference TRBV19 and TRBJ1-5): DGGITQSPKYLFRKEGQNVTLSCEQNLNHDAMYWYRQDPGQGLRLIYYSQIVNDFQKGDIAEGYSVSREKKESFPLTVTSAQKNPTAFYLCASRGRGDQPQHFGDGTRLSIL.

The V and J genes are TRBV30 and TRBJ2-1; 8 nucleotides line up with TRBD2. The CDR3 sequence is 14 residues long. Germline values: CDR1 GTSNPN, CDR2 SVGIG (reference sequence). Trimming at V came to 4 bases and at J to 6 bases, leaving 8 bases not matched to a gene. CDR3: CAWNSGGLGNEQFF. The CDR3, as DNA: TGTGCCTGGAATTCGGGGGGGCTTGGCAATGAGCAGTTCTTC. Looking up the rest from reference TRBV30 and TRBJ2-1 gives the full variable domain: SQTIHQWPATLVQPVGSPLSLECTVEGTSNPNLYWYRQAAGRGLQLLFYSVGIGQISSEVPQNLSASRPQDRQFILSSKKLLLSDSGFYLCAWNSGGLGNEQFFGPGTRLTVL.

This rearrangement joins TRBV30 to TRBJ1-6; D is unresolved. Trimming stripped 1 base from V and 3 bases from J, with 7 bases between. The V gene's germline CDR1 is GTSNPN and CDR2 SVGIG (reference sequence). The CDR3 loop spans 14 amino acids. The CDR3 here is CAWSGPDYNSPLHF. Written as DNA, the CDR3 is TGTGCCTGGAGTGGGCCAGACTATAATTCACCCCTCCACTTT.

This clone was counted a single time. The chain carries TRBV6-4 and TRBJ2-3, with 9 bases that match TRBD2. This CDR3 has 16 amino acids. Trimming cost V 2 bases and J 0 bases; bases outside gene matches: 3. The V gene's germline CDR1 is MRHNA and CDR2 SNTAGT. DNA for the CDR3: TGTGCCAGCAGTGACCGAGCGGGGGGAAGCACAGATACGCAGTATTTT. Encoded protein: CASSDRAGGSTDTQYF.

The chain uses TRBV30 and TRBJ2-3, with 9 nucleotides matching TRBD2. V gave up 1 base and J gave up 2 bases; unmatched junction bases: 4. The V gene's germline CDR1 is GTSNPN and CDR2 SVGIG (reference sequence). The CDR3 runs to 15 residues. The CDR3 loop reads CAWSASSGVTDTQYF. As DNA, the CDR3 is TGTGCCTGGAGTGCCTCTAGCGGGGTCACAGATACGCAGTATTTT.

The chain is built from TRBV7-9 and TRBJ2-1; 15 positions match TRBD2. This CDR3 comprises 16 residues. Per germline, CDR1 SEHNR and CDR2 FQNEAQ (reference sequence). Trimming removed 6 bases from V and 5 bases from J; junction bases left unmatched: 5. CDR3 bases: TGTGCCAGCAGTTGGACTAGCGGGGGGGTTGACAATGAGCAGTTCTTC. Protein sequence: CASSWTSGGVDNEQFF.

The V gene is TRBV5-1, the J gene TRBJ2-1, with D perhaps TRBD2 (5 bases). CDR1 is SGHRS and CDR2 is YFSETQ in the germline V gene. The CDR3 is made up of 14 amino acids. With 6 bases removed from V and 0 bases from J, the gap between germline ends came to 10 bases. This chain's CDR3 is CASKPGSSYNEQFF. As DNA, the CDR3 is TGCGCCAGCAAACCGGGGAGCTCCTACAATGAGCAGTTCTTC.

The gene calls are TRBV7-2 and TRBJ2-2, with D tentatively TRBD1 (6 bases). CDR1 is SGHTA and CDR2 is FQGNSA in the germline V gene. The CDR3 spans 14 residues. The ends were cut back, 3 bases at V and 6 bases at J, with 11 bases in the middle. The CDR3 DNA sequence: TGTGCCAGCAGCTTCTACAGGGTCGCCGGGGAGCTGTTTTTT. As protein: CASSFYRVAGELFF. Drawing the rest from reference TRBV7-2 and TRBJ2-2, the complete variable domain is GAGVSQSPSNKVTEKGKDVELRCDPISGHTALYWYRQSLGQGLEFLIYFQGNSAPDKSGLPSDRFSAERTGGSVSTLTIQRTQQEDSAVYLCASSFYRVAGELFFGEGSRLTVL.

The chain is built from TRBV6-5 and TRBJ2-7; maybe TRBD2 (5 bases). The CDR3 runs to 12 residues. The V gene lost 4 bases and the J gene lost 6 bases, with 10 bases spanning the gap. Germline loops: CDR1 MNHEY, CDR2 SVGAGI. For the CDR3, the DNA is TGTGCCAGCAGTTCCAGACTACTCGAGCAGTACTTC. Translating it yields CASSSRLLEQYF.

The chain recombines TRBV6-5 with TRBJ2-1, with TRBD1 matching over 8 bases. The CDR3 has 13 amino acids. Unmatched junction bases numbered 4, after V lost 4 bases and J lost 8 bases. Looked up from germline, CDR1 is MNHEY and CDR2 is SVGAGI. CDR3 in amino acids: CASSSETGDEQFF. CDR3 in DNA: TGTGCCAGCAGTTCGGAGACAGGGGATGAGCAGTTCTTC.

This clone was found a few times. The V gene is TRBV5-1, the J gene TRBJ2-5; 9 nucleotides agree with TRBD1. The J call may be faulty, since TRBJ2-7 better matches the DNA end. Germline values: CDR1 SGHRS, CDR2 YFSETQ. The CDR3 is made up of 13 amino acids. DNA of the CDR3: TGCGCCAGCAGCTACGGGACAGGGTACGAGCAGTACTTC. Translating gives CASSYGTGYEQYF.

V is TRBV11-3 and J is TRBJ2-1; D gene uncertain. The CDR3 sequence is 11 residues long. The ends were cut back, 5 bases at V and 10 bases at J, with 9 bases in the middle. Germline CDR1 SGHNT, CDR2 YENEEA. The CDR3 sequence is CASSPLREQFF. CDR3 nucleotide sequence: TGTGCCAGCAGCCCCCTGCGGGAGCAGTTCTTC.

V is TRBV2 and J is TRBJ1-5, with D perhaps matching TRBD1 (5 bases). Germline CDR1 SNHLY, CDR2 FYNNEI. V was trimmed by 4 bases and J by 2 bases, leaving 9 bases between them. The CDR3 sequence is 14 residues long. This chain's CDR3 is CASSGGGGNQPQHF. Here the CDR3 DNA reads TGTGCCAGCAGTGGGGGGGGAGGCAATCAGCCCCAGCATTTT.